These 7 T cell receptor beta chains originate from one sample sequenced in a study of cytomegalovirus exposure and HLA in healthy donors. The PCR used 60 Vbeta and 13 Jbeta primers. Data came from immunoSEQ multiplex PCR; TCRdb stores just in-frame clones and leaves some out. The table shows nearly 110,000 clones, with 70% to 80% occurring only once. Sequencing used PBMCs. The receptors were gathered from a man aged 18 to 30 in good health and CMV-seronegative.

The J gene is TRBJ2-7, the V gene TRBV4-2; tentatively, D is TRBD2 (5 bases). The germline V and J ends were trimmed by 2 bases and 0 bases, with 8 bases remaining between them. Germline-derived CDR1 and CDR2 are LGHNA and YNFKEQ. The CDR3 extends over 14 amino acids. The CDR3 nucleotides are TGTGCCAGCAGCCAATGGAGGAGCTCCTACGAGCAGTACTTC. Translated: CASSQWRSSYEQYF.

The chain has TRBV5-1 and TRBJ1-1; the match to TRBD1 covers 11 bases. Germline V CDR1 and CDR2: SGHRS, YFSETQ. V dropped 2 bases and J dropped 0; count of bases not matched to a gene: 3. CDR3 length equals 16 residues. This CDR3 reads CASSFGTGGMNTEAFF. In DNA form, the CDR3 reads TGCGCCAGCAGCTTCGGGACAGGGGGTATGAACACTGAAGCTTTCTTT.

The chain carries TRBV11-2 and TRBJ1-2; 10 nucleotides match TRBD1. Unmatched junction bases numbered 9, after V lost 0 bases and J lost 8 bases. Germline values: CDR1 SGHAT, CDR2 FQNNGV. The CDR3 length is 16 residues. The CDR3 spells CASSLDRQGALSGYTF. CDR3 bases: TGTGCCAGCAGCTTAGACCGACAGGGGGCTCTCAGCGGCTACACCTTC.

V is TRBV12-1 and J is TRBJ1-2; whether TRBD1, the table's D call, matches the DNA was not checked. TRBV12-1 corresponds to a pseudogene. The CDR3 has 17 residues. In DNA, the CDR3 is TGTGCCAGCAGCTCAAAGGTCCGGACAGGTTGTGGGTATGGCTACACCTTC. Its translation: CASSSKVRTGCGYGYTF.

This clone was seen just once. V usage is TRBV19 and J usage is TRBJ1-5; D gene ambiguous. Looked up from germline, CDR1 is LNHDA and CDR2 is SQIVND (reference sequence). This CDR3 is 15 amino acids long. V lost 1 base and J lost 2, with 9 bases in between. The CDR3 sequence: CASSIGASGNQPQHF. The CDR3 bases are TGTGCCAGTAGTATAGGCGCGTCGGGCAATCAGCCCCAGCATTTT.

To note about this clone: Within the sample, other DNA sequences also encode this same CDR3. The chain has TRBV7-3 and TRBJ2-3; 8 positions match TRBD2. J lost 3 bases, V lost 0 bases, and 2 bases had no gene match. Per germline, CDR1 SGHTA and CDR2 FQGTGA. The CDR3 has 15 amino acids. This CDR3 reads CASSLTSGETDTQYF. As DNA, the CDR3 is TGTGCCAGCAGCTTAACTAGCGGGGAAACAGATACGCAGTATTTT.

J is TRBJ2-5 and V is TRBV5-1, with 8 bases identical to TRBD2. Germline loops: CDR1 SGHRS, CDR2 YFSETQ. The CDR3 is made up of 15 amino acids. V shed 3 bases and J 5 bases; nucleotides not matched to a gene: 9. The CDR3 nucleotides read TGCGCCAGCAGCTCGGCTCGGGGGGGGCCGGAGACCCAGTACTTC. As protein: CASSSARGGPETQYF.